This T cell receptor beta chain was retrieved from a study of blood T cell repertoires in COVID-19. While infection was still active, Seattle patients were enrolled and then followed longitudinally. Generated by immunoSEQ multiplex PCR, the TCRdb table keeps only in-frame clones and is missing some. The top ten hold roughly 2.5% of the sample, which has some 90,000 clones, roughly 90% seen once. The CDR3 extends over 15 amino acids. V lost 5 bases to trimming and J lost 3 bases, with 16 bases between them. CDR1 is MNHEY, CDR2 SVGAGI, per germline. The sequencing input was peripheral blood. The clonotype comes from a man aged 50 to 60 with COVID-19, enrolled during active disease. V usage is TRBV6-5 and J usage is TRBJ1-1; D is possibly TRBD1 (6 bases). The CDR3, as DNA: TGTGCCAGCAGTCTTCGGACAGACTTGGACACTGAAGCTTTCTTT. Amino acid sequence: CASSLRTDLDTEAFF.